The 21 T cell receptor beta chains below all came from one sample that was sequenced in a study of OX40 agonist ivuxolimab in advanced cancers. Clones were read by immunoSEQ multiplex PCR, and TCRdb kept only the in-frame ones, dropping some. Of just under 80,000 clones in the sample, approximately 84% were seen once. The starting material was CD4+ or CD8+ T cells sorted from blood, obtained in a trial of the OX40 agonist ivuxolimab. These receptors all come from an adult with an advanced solid tumor such as melanoma, head and neck, liver or kidney cancer.

This clone was observed a single time. The chain has TRBV5-1 and TRBJ1-1; unclear D gene. The CDR3 spans 14 residues. Trimming cost V 0 bases and J 0 bases, with 6 bases left between them. The germline V gene has CDR1 SGHRS and CDR2 YFSETQ. DNA of the CDR3: TGCGCCAGCAGCTTGGACAGCATGAACACTGAAGCTTTCTTT. Encoded protein: CASSLDSMNTEAFF. Drawing the rest from reference TRBV5-1 and TRBJ1-1, the complete variable domain is KAGVTQTPRYLIKTRGQQVTLSCSPISGHRSVSWYQQTPGQGLQFLFEYFSETQRNKGNFPGRFSGRQFSNSRSEMNVSTLELGDSALYLCASSLDSMNTEAFFGQGTRLTVV.

The chain combines TRBV7-6 with TRBJ2-1; tentative D call: TRBD2 (5 bases). There are 15 residues in the CDR3. Trimming shortened V by 2 bases and J by 2 bases, and 10 bases separated the two germline ends. Germline values: CDR1 SGHVS, CDR2 FNYEAQ. Here the CDR3 DNA reads TGTGCCAGCAGCTTATTTCCGGGGACCTACAATGAGCAGTTCTTC. Protein product: CASSLFPGTYNEQFF.

The chain links TRBV19 to TRBJ2-1; 7 bases agree with TRBD1. Germline V gene data show CDR1 as LNHDA and CDR2 as SQIVND (reference sequence). V gave up 3 bases and J gave up 3 bases; unmatched junction bases: 2. The CDR3 loop spans 14 amino acids. The CDR3 here is CASSIHRGYNEQFF. The CDR3, as DNA: TGTGCCAGTAGTATTCACAGGGGCTACAATGAGCAGTTCTTC.

This clone was seen a few times. The chain joins TRBV11-2 to TRBJ1-2; D perhaps matches TRBD1 (6 bases). Trimming stripped 5 bases from V and 3 bases from J, with 19 bases between. The V gene's germline CDR1 is SGHAT and CDR2 FQNNGV. This CDR3 spans 16 amino acids. CDR3 sequence: CASSPIRGPGDYGYTF. For the CDR3, the DNA is TGTGCCAGCAGCCCAATCAGGGGCCCCGGTGACTATGGCTACACCTTC.

This clone was recorded once. The chain joins TRBV19 to TRBJ1-5; TRBD1 might be the D (5 bases). V dropped 6 bases and J dropped 3 bases, with 18 bases sitting between them. The CDR3 runs to 16 residues. The V gene's germline CDR1 is LNHDA and CDR2 SQIVND (reference sequence). The CDR3 reads CASSQDPGASNQPQHF. CDR3 sequence (DNA): TGTGCCAGTAGCCAAGATCCCGGGGCCTCCAATCAGCCCCAGCATTTT. The whole variable domain, remainder taken from reference TRBV19 and TRBJ1-5, is DGGITQSPKYLFRKEGQNVTLSCEQNLNHDAMYWYRQDPGQGLRLIYYSQIVNDFQKGDIAEGYSVSREKKESFPLTVTSAQKNPTAFYLCASSQDPGASNQPQHFGDGTRLSIL.

This chain uses TRBV9 with TRBJ1-2; D not resolved. The length of the CDR3 is 13 residues. V dropped 2 bases and J dropped 5 bases, with 10 bases sitting between them. Germline loops: CDR1 SGDLS, CDR2 YYNGEE. CDR3 nucleotides: TGTGCCAGCAGCGTCCTCGATCGTTATGGCTACACCTTC. Its protein product is CASSVLDRYGYTF.

V gene TRBV10-2 combines with J gene TRBJ2-7; D is uncertain. The CDR3 runs 11 residues. CDR1 WSHSY and CDR2 SAAADI come from the germline V gene. V dropped 4 bases and J dropped 3 bases, with 4 bases sitting between them. CDR3 in amino acids: CASSANYEQYF. CDR3 DNA sequence: TGCGCCAGCAGTGCCAACTACGAGCAGTACTTC.

This rearrangement joins TRBV21-1 to TRBJ1-2; the table's D call of TRBD1 was not tested on the DNA. TRBV21-1 is deemed a pseudogene. This CDR3 has 18 amino acids. The CDR3 loop reads CASSKIWDRGLGNYGYTF. CDR3 nucleotide sequence: TGTGCCAGCAGCAAGATTTGGGACAGGGGGCTGGGGAACTATGGCTACACCTTC.

This clone was recorded a few times. This chain uses TRBV30 with TRBJ1-1; D ambiguous. The CDR3 consists of 14 residues. Germline V CDR1 and CDR2: GTSNPN, SVGIG (reference sequence). Trimming removed 3 bases at V and 2 bases at J, with 13 bases between. The CDR3 sequence is CAWRNKWLNTEAFF. CDR3 sequence (DNA): TGTGCCTGGAGAAATAAATGGCTCAACACTGAAGCTTTCTTT.

This clone has a handful of counts. V is TRBV6-1 and J is TRBJ1-5; 7 nucleotides match TRBD1. The CDR3 is 14 amino acids. Per the germline V gene, CDR1 is MNHNS and CDR2 is SASEGT. J lost 2 bases, V lost 7 bases, and 5 bases had no gene match. The CDR3 DNA is TGTGCCAGCACCACAGACAGGGGCAATCAGCCCCAGCATTTT. It translates to CASTTDRGNQPQHF.

This clone was recorded once. The rearrangement links TRBV7-9 to TRBJ2-7, with no clear D. Trimming left V 5 bases short and J 2 bases short, with 10 bases between. There are 13 residues in the CDR3. The germline CDR1 and CDR2 sequences are SEHNR and FQNEAQ (reference sequence). The CDR3 DNA reads as TGTGCCAGCAGCGAGACTGGGACCTACGAGCAGTACTTC. Protein product: CASSETGTYEQYF. Combining the CDR3 with reference TRBV7-9 and TRBJ2-7 gives the whole variable domain DTGVSQNPRHKITKRGQNVTFRCDPISEHNRLYWYRQTLGQGPEFLTYFQNEAQLEKSRLLSDRFSAERPKGSFSTLEIQRTEQGDSAMYLCASSETGTYEQYFGPGTRLTVT.

V gene TRBV5-4 combines with J gene TRBJ2-5, with 11 bases fitting TRBD2. CDR1 and CDR2 (germline): SGHNT, YYREEE (reference sequence). J was trimmed by 1 base and V by 4 bases; bases with no gene match: 6. This CDR3 is 16 amino acids long. The CDR3 nucleotides are TGTGCCAGCAGCCCACTAGCGGGGGCCCCCCAAGAGACCCAGTACTTC. This sequence encodes CASSPLAGAPQETQYF.

The gene calls are TRBV9 and TRBJ2-3, with a possible D match to TRBD2 (6 bases). Trimming took off 1 base at V and 0 bases at J, with 9 bases between the two ends. The length of the CDR3 is 15 residues. The germline gives CDR1 SGDLS, CDR2 YYNGEE. DNA for the CDR3: TGTGCCAGCAGCGTAACCGGGAGTAGCACAGATACGCAGTATTTT. Translating it yields CASSVTGSSTDTQYF. Together with reference TRBV9 and TRBJ2-3, the CDR3 gives the full variable domain: DSGVTQTPKHLITATGQRVTLRCSPRSGDLSVYWYQQSLDQGLQFLIQYYNGEERAKGNILERFSAQQFPDLHSELNLSSLELGDSALYFCASSVTGSSTDTQYFGPGTRLTVL.

The chain links TRBV14 to TRBJ1-1; TRBD1 matches 7 bases. CDR3 length: 17 amino acids. Germline-derived CDR1 and CDR2 are SGHDN and FVKESK. Trimming took 1 base from V and 5 from J; bases not matched to a gene: 13. The CDR3 coding sequence is TGTGCCAGCAGCCAAGCCGGGACAGTTTTGAAGTTTACTGAAGCTTTCTTT. This sequence encodes CASSQAGTVLKFTEAFF.

The chain is built from TRBV5-6 and TRBJ2-3; D gene ambiguous. The CDR3 length is 13 residues. Per the germline V gene, CDR1 is SGHDT and CDR2 is YYEEEE. Trimming removed 3 bases from V and 4 bases from J, with 9 bases in between. The CDR3: CASSSMPSDTQYF. CDR3 coding DNA: TGTGCCAGCAGCTCCATGCCCTCAGATACGCAGTATTTT.

The V and J genes are TRBV5-4 and TRBJ2-1; TRBD2 matches 12 bases. Germline CDR1 SGHNT, CDR2 YYREEE (reference sequence). V trimming: 2 bases; J trimming: 2 bases; junction bases outside the gene matches: 8. This CDR3 is built from 18 residues. For the CDR3, the DNA is TGTGCCAGCAGCTTCGGACTAGCGGGAAAGAGCGCCTACAATGAGCAGTTCTTC. This gives the protein CASSFGLAGKSAYNEQFF.

V is TRBV6-1 and J is TRBJ1-2, with 10 bases lining up with TRBD1. CDR1 and CDR2 (germline): MNHNS, SASEGT. This CDR3 has 16 amino acids. V dropped 1 base and J dropped 4; count of bases not matched to a gene: 6. CDR3 loop: CASSEVWTGGFYGYTF. The CDR3 nucleotides are TGTGCCAGCAGTGAAGTCTGGACAGGGGGATTCTATGGCTACACCTTC.

This chain connects TRBV6-5 to TRBJ2-7; unclear D gene. This CDR3 region has 14 residues. Germline CDR1 MNHEY, CDR2 SVGAGI. V gave up 8 bases and J gave up 6 bases, with 20 bases separating them. In DNA, the CDR3 is TGTGCCAGCCGACGGGCGCTAGGGTCGCGCGAGCAGTACTTC. Translation: CASRRALGSREQYF.

The V gene is TRBV18, the J gene TRBJ2-5, with D possibly TRBD2 on 5 matching bases. Trimming took 2 bases from V and 3 from J, leaving 7 bases between them. CDR1 and CDR2 from the germline V gene are KGHSH and LQKENI. The CDR3 consists of 13 residues. Written as DNA, the CDR3 is TGTGCCAGCTCACCATCCGGGGAAGAGACCCAGTACTTC. The encoded protein is CASSPSGEETQYF.

This chain links TRBV5-8 with TRBJ2-5, with D perhaps matching TRBD2 (5 bases). Germline assignment: CDR1 SGHTS and CDR2 YDEGEE. This CDR3 is 16 amino acids long. Trimming took off 0 bases at V and 9 bases at J, with 21 bases between the two ends. In DNA form, the CDR3 reads TGTGCCAGCAGCTTGGAGGTGGCGGCTGGGTCCGGGGCCCAGTACTTC. Translation: CASSLEVAAGSGAQYF.

V gene TRBV4-3 combines with J gene TRBJ1-1; 10 bases align to TRBD1. The CDR3 has 14 residues. The trim removed 6 bases at V and 4 bases at J, leaving 5 bases unmatched. Germline V gene lookup returns CDR1 LGHNA and CDR2 YSLEER. The CDR3 here is CASRRQGAGTEAFF. The CDR3 coding sequence is TGCGCCAGCAGAAGACAGGGGGCGGGCACTGAAGCTTTCTTT.